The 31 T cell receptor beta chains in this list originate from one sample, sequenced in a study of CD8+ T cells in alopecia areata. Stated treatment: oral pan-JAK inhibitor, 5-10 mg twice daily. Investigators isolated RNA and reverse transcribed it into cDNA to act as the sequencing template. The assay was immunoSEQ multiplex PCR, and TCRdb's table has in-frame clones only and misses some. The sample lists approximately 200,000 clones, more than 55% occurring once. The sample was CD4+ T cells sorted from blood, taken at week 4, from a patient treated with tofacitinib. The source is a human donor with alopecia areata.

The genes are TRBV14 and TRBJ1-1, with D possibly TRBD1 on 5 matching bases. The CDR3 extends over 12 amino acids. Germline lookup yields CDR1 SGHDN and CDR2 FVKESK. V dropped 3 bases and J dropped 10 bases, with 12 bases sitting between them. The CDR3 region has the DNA TGTGCCAGCAGCCATGAGGGGACGGGAGCTTTCTTT. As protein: CASSHEGTGAFF.

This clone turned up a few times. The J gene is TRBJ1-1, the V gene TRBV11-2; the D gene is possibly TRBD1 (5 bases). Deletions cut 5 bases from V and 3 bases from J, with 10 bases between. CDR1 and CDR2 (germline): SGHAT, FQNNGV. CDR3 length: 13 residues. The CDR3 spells CASSTGGYTEAFF. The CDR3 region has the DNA TGTGCCAGCAGCACTGGGGGGTACACTGAAGCTTTCTTT. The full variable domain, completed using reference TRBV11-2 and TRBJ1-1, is EAGVAQSPRYKIIEKRQSVAFWCNPISGHATLYWYQQILGQGPKLLIQFQNNGVVDDSQLPKDRFSAERLKGVDSTLKIQPAKLEDSAVYLCASSTGGYTEAFFGQGTRLTVV.

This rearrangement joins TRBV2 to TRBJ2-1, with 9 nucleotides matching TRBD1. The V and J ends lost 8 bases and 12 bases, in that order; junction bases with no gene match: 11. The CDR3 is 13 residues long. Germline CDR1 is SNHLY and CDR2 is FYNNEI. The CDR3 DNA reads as TGTGCCAGCGGAGTCAGTGGGACAGGGTTGCAGTTCTTC. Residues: CASGVSGTGLQFF.

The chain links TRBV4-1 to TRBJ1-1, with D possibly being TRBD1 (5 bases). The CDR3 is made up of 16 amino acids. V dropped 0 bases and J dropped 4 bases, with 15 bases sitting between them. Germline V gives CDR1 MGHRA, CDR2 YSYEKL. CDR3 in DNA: TGCGCCAGCAGCCAAGAGGTCAAGGGGCATGGCACTGAAGCTTTCTTT. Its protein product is CASSQEVKGHGTEAFF.

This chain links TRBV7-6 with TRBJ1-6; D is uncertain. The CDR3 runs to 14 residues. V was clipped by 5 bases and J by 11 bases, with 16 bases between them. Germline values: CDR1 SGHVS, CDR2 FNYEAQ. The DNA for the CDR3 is TGTGCCAGCAGCCCGACGGGCGCCTCGACACCCCTCCACTTT. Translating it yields CASSPTGASTPLHF.

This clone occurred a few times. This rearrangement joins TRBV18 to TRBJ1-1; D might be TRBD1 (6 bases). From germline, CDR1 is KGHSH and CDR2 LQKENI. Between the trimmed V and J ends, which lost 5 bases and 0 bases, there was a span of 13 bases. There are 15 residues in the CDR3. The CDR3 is CASSSWTDLNTEAFF. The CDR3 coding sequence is TGTGCCAGCTCATCCTGGACAGATCTGAACACTGAAGCTTTCTTT.

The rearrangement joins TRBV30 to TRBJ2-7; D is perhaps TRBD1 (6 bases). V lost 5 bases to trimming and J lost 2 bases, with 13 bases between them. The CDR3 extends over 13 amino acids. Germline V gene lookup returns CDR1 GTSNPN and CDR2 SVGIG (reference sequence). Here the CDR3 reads CAWERGKTYEQYF. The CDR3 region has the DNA TGTGCCTGGGAGAGGGGGAAAACCTACGAGCAGTACTTC.

The CDR3 DNA follows: TGTGCCAGCAGCTTAGACAGGGGCAATGAAAAACTGTTTTTT. Residues: CASSLDRGNEKLFF. The chain joins TRBV7-2 to TRBJ1-4; 7 nucleotides agree with TRBD1. Unmatched junction bases numbered 1, after V lost 1 base and J lost 5 bases. The CDR3 runs to 14 residues. Looked up from germline, CDR1 is SGHTA and CDR2 is FQGNSA. Together with reference TRBV7-2 and TRBJ1-4, the CDR3 gives the full variable domain: GAGVSQSPSNKVTEKGKDVELRCDPISGHTALYWYRQSLGQGLEFLIYFQGNSAPDKSGLPSDRFSAERTGGSVSTLTIQRTQQEDSAVYLCASSLDRGNEKLFFGSGTQLSVL.

CDR3 nucleotide sequence: TGTGCCTGGAGTGCAACAGCAGTCGAGCAGTACTTC. It is translated as CAWSATAVEQYF. This sequence joins TRBV30 and TRBJ2-7; no clear D gene. The CDR3 totals 12 residues. The V gene's germline CDR1 is GTSNPN and CDR2 SVGIG (reference sequence). The germline V and J ends were trimmed by 1 base and 6 bases, with 10 bases remaining between them.

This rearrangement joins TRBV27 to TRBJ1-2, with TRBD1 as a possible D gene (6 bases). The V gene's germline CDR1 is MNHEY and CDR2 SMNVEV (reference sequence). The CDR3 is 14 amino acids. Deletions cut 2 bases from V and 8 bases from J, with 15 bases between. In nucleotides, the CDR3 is TGTGCCAGCAGTTTAACAGGGAACTGGTACGGCTACACCTTC. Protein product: CASSLTGNWYGYTF.

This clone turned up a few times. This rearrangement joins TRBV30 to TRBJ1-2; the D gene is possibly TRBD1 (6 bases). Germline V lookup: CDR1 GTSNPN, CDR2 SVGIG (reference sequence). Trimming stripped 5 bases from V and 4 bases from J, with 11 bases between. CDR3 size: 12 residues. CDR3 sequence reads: CAWQGGTYGYTF. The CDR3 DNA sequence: TGTGCCTGGCAAGGGGGGACCTATGGCTACACCTTC.

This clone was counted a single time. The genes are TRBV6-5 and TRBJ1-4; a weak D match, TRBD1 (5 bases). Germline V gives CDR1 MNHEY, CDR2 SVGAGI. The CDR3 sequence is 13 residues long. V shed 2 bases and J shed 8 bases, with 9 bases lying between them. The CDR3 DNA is TGTGCCAGCAGTTACGACAGCCAGGAAAAACTGTTTTTT. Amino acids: CASSYDSQEKLFF.

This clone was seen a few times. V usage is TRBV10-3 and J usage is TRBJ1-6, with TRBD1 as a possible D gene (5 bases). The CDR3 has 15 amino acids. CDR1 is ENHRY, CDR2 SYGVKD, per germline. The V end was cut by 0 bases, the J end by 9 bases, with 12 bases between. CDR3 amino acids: CAISESGGEGSPLHF. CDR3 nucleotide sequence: TGTGCCATCAGTGAGTCCGGAGGGGAAGGTTCACCCCTCCACTTT.

The CDR3, as DNA: TGTGCCAGCAGCAAGGGTCGGAACTACGAGCAGTACTTC. Encoded protein: CASSKGRNYEQYF. V gene TRBV4-2 combines with J gene TRBJ2-7; D is unclear. The germline V gene encodes CDR1 LGHNA and CDR2 YNFKEQ. V shed 5 bases and J shed 3 bases, with 11 bases lying between them. CDR3 size: 13 residues.

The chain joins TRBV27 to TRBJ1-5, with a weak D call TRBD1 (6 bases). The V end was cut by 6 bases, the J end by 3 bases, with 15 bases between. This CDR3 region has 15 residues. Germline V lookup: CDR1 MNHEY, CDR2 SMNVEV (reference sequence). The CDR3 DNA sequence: TGTGCCAGCAGACCCCGGGGGGCCAACAATCAGCCCCAGCATTTT. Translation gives CASRPRGANNQPQHF.

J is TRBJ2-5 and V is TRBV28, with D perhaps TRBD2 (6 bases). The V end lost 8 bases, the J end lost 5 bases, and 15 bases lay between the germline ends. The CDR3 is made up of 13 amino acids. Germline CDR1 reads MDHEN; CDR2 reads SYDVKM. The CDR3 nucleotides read TGTGCCAGCGCCTGGCGGGGCTGGGAGACCCAGTACTTC. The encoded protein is CASAWRGWETQYF.

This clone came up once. The CDR3 DNA reads TGTGCCTGGAGTCGTGGGACAGGGGGCGGTTCACCCCTCCACTTT. Residues: CAWSRGTGGGSPLHF. V gene TRBV30 combines with J gene TRBJ1-6; 12 nucleotides line up with TRBD1. Per the germline V gene, CDR1 is GTSNPN and CDR2 is SVGIG (reference sequence). V shed 2 bases and J 9 bases; nucleotides not matched to a gene: 5. The CDR3 sequence is 15 residues long. The full variable domain, with the rest looked up from reference TRBV30 and TRBJ1-6, is SQTIHQWPATLVQPVGSPLSLECTVEGTSNPNLYWYRQAAGRGLQLLFYSVGIGQISSEVPQNLSASRPQDRQFILSSKKLLLSDSGFYLCAWSRGTGGGSPLHFGNGTRLTVT.

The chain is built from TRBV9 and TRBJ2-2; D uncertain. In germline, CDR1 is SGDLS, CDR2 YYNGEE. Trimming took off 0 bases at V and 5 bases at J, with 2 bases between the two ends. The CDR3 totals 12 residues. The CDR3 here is CASSVGTGELFF. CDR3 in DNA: TGTGCCAGCAGCGTAGGGACCGGGGAGCTGTTTTTT.

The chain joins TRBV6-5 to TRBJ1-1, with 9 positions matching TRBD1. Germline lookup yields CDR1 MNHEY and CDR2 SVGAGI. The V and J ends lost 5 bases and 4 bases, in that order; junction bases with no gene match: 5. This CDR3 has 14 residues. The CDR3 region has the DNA TGTGCCAGCAGTAGGGGACAGGGACCCACTGAAGCTTTCTTT. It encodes CASSRGQGPTEAFF.

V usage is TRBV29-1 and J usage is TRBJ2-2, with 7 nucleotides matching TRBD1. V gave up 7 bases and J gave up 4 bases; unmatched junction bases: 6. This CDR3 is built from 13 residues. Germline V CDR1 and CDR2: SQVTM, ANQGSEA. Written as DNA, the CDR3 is TGCAGCGGGACCCGGACAGGCACCGGGGAGCTGTTTTTT. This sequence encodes CSGTRTGTGELFF.

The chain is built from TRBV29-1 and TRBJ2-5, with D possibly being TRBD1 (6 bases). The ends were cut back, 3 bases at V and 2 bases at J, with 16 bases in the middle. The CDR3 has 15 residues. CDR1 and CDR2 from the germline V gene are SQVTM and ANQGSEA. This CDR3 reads CSVDPLRTVQETQYF. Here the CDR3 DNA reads TGCAGCGTTGATCCCTTACGGACAGTGCAAGAGACCCAGTACTTC.

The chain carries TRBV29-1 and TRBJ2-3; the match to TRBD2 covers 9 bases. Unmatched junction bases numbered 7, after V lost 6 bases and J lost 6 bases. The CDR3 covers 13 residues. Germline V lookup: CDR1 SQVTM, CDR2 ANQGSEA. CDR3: CSVKTSGGDTQYF. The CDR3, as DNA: TGCAGCGTGAAGACTAGCGGTGGCGATACGCAGTATTTT.

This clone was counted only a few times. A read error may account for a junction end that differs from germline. CDR3 in DNA: TGTGCCATCGGTGACCTGGACAGTGAGAATCAGCCCCAGCATTTT. It is translated as CAIGDLDSENQPQHF. The chain has TRBV10-3 and TRBJ1-5; D might be TRBD1 (6 bases). This CDR3 region has 15 residues. Germline CDR1 ENHRY, CDR2 SYGVKD.

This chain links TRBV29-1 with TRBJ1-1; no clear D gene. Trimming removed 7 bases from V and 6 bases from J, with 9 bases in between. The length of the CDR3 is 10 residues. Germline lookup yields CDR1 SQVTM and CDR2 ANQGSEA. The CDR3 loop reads CSASSAEAFF. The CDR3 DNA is TGCAGCGCCTCGAGTGCTGAAGCTTTCTTT.

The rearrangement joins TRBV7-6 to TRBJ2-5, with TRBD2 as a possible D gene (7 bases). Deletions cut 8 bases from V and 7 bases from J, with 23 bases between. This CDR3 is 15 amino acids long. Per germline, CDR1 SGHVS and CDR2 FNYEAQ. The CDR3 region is CASSEEGGREVTQYF. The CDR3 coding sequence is TGTGCCAGCTCAGAAGAGGGGGGGAGAGAGGTGACCCAGTACTTC.

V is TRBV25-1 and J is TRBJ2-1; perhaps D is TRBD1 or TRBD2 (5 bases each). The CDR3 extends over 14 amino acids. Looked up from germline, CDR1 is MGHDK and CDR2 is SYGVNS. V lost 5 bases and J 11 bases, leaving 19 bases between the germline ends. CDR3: CASSPTERGTQQFF. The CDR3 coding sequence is TGTGCCAGCAGTCCGACGGAGAGGGGAACGCAGCAGTTCTTC.

The CDR3, as DNA: TGTGCCTGGAGTGACGGGGCGGATGGCTACACCTTC. Translating it yields CAWSDGADGYTF. V gene TRBV30 combines with J gene TRBJ1-2, with D tentatively TRBD1 (5 bases). Germline loops: CDR1 GTSNPN, CDR2 SVGIG (reference sequence). The V end was cut by 1 base, the J end by 6 bases, with 9 bases between. This CDR3 spans 12 amino acids.

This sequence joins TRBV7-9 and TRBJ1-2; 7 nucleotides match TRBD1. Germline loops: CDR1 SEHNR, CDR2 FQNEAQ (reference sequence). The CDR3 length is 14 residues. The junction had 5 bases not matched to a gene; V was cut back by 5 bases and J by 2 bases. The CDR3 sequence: CASSRGQPNYGYTF. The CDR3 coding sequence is TGTGCCAGCAGCAGGGGACAGCCAAACTATGGCTACACCTTC.

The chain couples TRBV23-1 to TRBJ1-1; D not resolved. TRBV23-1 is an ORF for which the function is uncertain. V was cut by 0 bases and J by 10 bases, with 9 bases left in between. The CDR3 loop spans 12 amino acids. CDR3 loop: CASSQSVPIAFF. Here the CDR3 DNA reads TGCGCCAGCAGTCAATCTGTGCCCATAGCTTTCTTT.

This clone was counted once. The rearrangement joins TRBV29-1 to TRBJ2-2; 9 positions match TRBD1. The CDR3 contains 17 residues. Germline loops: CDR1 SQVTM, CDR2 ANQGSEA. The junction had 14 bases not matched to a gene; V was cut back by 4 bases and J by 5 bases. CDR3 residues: CSVGRLPGQGKTGELFF. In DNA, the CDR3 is TGCAGCGTTGGCCGATTGCCGGGACAGGGAAAAACCGGGGAGCTGTTTTTT.

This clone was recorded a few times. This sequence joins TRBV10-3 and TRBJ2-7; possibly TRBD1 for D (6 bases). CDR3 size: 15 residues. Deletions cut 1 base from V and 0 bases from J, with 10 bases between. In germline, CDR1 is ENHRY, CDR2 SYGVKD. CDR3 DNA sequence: TGTGCCATCAGTGAGTTAGCAGGGGACTCCTACGAGCAGTACTTC. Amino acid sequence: CAISELAGDSYEQYF.